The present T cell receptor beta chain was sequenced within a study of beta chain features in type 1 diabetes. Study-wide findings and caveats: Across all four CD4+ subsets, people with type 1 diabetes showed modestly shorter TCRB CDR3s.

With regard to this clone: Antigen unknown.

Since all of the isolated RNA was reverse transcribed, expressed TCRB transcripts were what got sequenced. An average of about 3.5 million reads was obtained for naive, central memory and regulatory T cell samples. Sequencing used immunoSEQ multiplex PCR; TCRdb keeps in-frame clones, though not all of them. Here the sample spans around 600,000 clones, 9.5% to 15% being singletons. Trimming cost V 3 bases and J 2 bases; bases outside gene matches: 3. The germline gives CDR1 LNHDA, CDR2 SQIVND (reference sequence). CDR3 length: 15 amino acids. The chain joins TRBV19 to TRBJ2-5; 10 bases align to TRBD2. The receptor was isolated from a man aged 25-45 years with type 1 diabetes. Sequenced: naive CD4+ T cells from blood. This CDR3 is CASSMVAGGQETQYF. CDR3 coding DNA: TGTGCCAGTAGTATGGTAGCGGGGGGACAAGAGACCCAGTACTTC. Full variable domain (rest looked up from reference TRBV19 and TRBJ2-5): DGGITQSPKYLFRKEGQNVTLSCEQNLNHDAMYWYRQDPGQGLRLIYYSQIVNDFQKGDIAEGYSVSREKKESFPLTVTSAQKNPTAFYLCASSMVAGGQETQYFGPGTRLLVL.